This T cell receptor beta chain was captured by sequencing in a study of read filtering for tumor transcriptome and immune sequencing (dated by TCRdb to about 2020). A note on the overall study: The cohort had around 18 male and approximately 15 female patients with a mean age of roughly 70 years, ranging from about 45 to 85. By revised international staging, about 8 patients were R-ISS I, about 17 were R-ISS II and 6 or 7 were R-ISS III. After DNase treatment, whole-transcriptome libraries were prepared using the TruSeq RNA Access Library Prep Kit. TCR-region mapped reads per sample ranged from about 4.05 to 10.27 million with IR-seq versus only roughly 75 to 1,300 with RNA-seq. Using the same bone marrow samples, the study compared TCR repertoires obtained by targeted immune repertoire sequencing with those obtained by bulk whole-transcriptome sequencing. One main goal was a read-filtering strategy for immune repertoire data, in particular deciding whether clonotypes backed by only one read should be removed. Results and caveats for the whole study, not just this receptor: The sorted CD138-negative fraction was not purified T cells but a mixed bone marrow immune population. IR-seq captured clonotypes at much higher depth and more reliably than RNA-seq, and smaller IR-seq throughput sufficed to identify most shared clonotypes. When single-read clonotypes were removed, the proportions of shared clonotypes in IR-seq and RNA-seq correlated more strongly. In IR-seq, 80% to 85% of clonotypes but 3% to 3.5% of total reads were represented by single-read clonotypes, whereas in RNA-seq, about 70% of clonotypes and about 46% of reads were represented by single-read clonotypes.

The sample holds many counts of this clonotype. There is no known antigen for this receptor. Base qualities are not recorded, but no much larger clone differs from it by a single base. The cysteine opens and the phenylalanine closes a CDR3 of 14 amino acids. Only the CDR3 DNA is retained, 42 bases long and in frame from the first base. At the junction V is shortened by 2 bases and J by 11 bases, with 18 bases in between. The germline V gene sets CDR1 to SGHTA and CDR2 to FQGNSA. TCR libraries were constructed from roughly 380 ng RNA using the Immunoverse kit, and molecular barcoded adaptors covering alpha/delta and beta/gamma chains were employed. TCR library preparation used the same RNA that went into transcriptome sequencing. Sequencing of TCR libraries was carried out on an Illumina HiSeq 4000 with 2 x 150 cycles. From the authors' description of their analysis: With MiXCR, TCR reads were aligned to human V, D, J and C references and assembled into CDR3 clonotypes, with quality filtering and error correction included. The tcR package in R was used for analysis of clonotype counts and gene usage diversity. For inspection of raw mapping reads, RNA-seq reads were mapped by STAR aligner version 2.5.3a onto GRCh37 of the human genome. IR-seq fastq files were randomly downsampled with Seqtk 1.3 to test the effect of sequencing depth on detected clonotypes. TCRdb reprocessing: public reads trimmed at Q25 with fastp, clones called with MiXCR, in-frame beta chains kept. Entries are consolidated by CDR3 protein sequence, retaining the most common genes and DNA. The V and J calls come from TCRdb's annotation, not from the publication. A total of nearly 60,000 distinct CDR3 sequences appear in this sample, 10% to 15% of them only once. The ten largest account for 16% of the sample.

Each patient had bone marrow sampled at the time of active disease. Ficoll-Hypaque density gradient centrifugation was used to isolate the bone marrow mononuclear cells. CD138-negative cells were obtained by negative selection after labeling with CD138 magnetic microbeads on a MACS separator, removing myeloma plasma cells. The purity of the isolated cells was checked by flow cytometry with CD138 antibodies on an Attune NxT. Total RNA was extracted with TRIzol reagent and quantified with a NanoDrop spectrophotometer. For each patient, the CD138-negative bone marrow sample underwent paired RNA-seq and IR-seq.

The sequence is built from TRBV7-2 and TRBJ1-1; matching of 6 bases hints at TRBD1 as the D gene. Sequencing input: a population of CD138-negative cells sorted from bone marrow. According to the study, the label for this sample's cell subset or site signals: bone marrow mononuclear cells depleted of CD138+ plasma/myeloma cells by negative magnetic selection. The TCR sequence derives from a donor aged 40 or older with multiple myeloma. The nucleotide sequence is given as TGTGCCAGCAGCTTATTTGGCACCGTAAGGGGGGCTTTCTTT. It encodes CASSLFGTVRGAFF. Extended through the reference TRBV7-2 and TRBJ1-1 proteins, this CDR3 yields the full variable domain: GAGVSQSPSNKVTEKGKDVELRCDPISGHTALYWYRQSLGQGLEFLIYFQGNSAPDKSGLPSDRFSAERTGGSVSTLTIQRTQQEDSAVYLCASSLFGTVRGAFFGQGTRLTVV.